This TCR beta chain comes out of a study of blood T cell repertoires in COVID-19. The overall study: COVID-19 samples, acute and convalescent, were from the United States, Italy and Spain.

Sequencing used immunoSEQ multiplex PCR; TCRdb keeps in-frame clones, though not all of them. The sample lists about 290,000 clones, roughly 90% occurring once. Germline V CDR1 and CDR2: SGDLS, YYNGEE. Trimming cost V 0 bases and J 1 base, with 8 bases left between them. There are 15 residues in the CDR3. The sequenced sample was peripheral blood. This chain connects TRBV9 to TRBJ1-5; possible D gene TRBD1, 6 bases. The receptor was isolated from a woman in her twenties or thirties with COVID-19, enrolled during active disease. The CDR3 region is CASSVEGGSNQPQHF. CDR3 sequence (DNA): TGTGCCAGCAGCGTAGAAGGGGGAAGCAATCAGCCCCAGCATTTT.